One sample yielded the 6 T cell receptor beta chains listed below, sequenced in a study of PD-L1 blockade in urothelial cancer. Here immunoSEQ multiplex PCR was the method, and the copy in TCRdb shows in-frame clones only, minus some. The sample lists 35,000 to 40,000 clones; approximately 40% were seen once. The sequenced sample was tumor tissue, obtained before atezolizumab (anti-PD-L1) treatment. These receptor sequences come from a man in his sixties with urothelial cancer.

This clone is categorized as medium-sized. The J gene is TRBJ2-3, the V gene TRBV11-3, with TRBD2 matching over 13 bases. Germline CDR1 and CDR2: SGHNT and YENEEA. V shed 1 base and J 5 bases; nucleotides not matched to a gene: 3. The CDR3 totals 16 residues. CDR3 sequence: CASSLGTSGGLDTQYF. The CDR3, as DNA: TGTGCCAGCAGCTTAGGGACTAGCGGGGGACTAGATACGCAGTATTTT.

Here the CDR3 reads CSVGGSGGSGYTF. The CDR3 DNA follows: TGCAGCGTTGGAGGGTCAGGGGGCTCGGGTTACACCTTC. V is TRBV29-1 and J is TRBJ1-2, with 8 nucleotides matching TRBD1. In germline, CDR1 is SQVTM, CDR2 ANQGSEA. This CDR3 spans 13 amino acids. With 4 bases clipped from V and 11 bases from J, the junction kept 12 bases outside the gene matches.

This chain links TRBV11-3 with TRBJ2-7; possible D gene TRBD2, 6 bases. V was pared by 2 bases and J by 0 bases, with 11 bases between. The V gene's germline CDR1 is SGHNT and CDR2 YENEEA. The CDR3 spans 15 residues. The CDR3 loop reads CASSLQAGTSYEQYF. CDR3 nucleotides: TGTGCCAGCAGCTTACAAGCGGGCACCTCCTACGAGCAGTACTTC.

The chain links TRBV6-7 to TRBJ1-2; tentatively, D is TRBD1 (6 bases). TRBV6-7 is reported as an ORF; its role is uncertain. Trimming pared 4 bases from V and 0 bases from J, leaving 12 bases between. The CDR3 length is 15 residues. CDR3 loop: CASSFGGLANYGYTF. In nucleotides, the CDR3 is TGTGCCAGCAGTTTTGGGGGGCTAGCTAACTATGGCTACACCTTC.

The V gene is TRBV6-8, the J gene TRBJ2-7; D call uncertain. V was trimmed by 10 bases and J by 2 bases, leaving 15 bases between them. CDR1 MNHGY and CDR2 SAAAGT come from the germline V gene. The CDR3 totals 13 residues. CDR3 in DNA: TGTGCCATCACCAATACCCTTACCTACGAGCAGTACTTC. The encoded protein is CAITNTLTYEQYF.

This clone was observed a few times. CDR3 residues: CASSEVGEPYNEQFF. Here the CDR3 DNA reads TGTGCCAGCAGTGAAGTAGGCGAACCCTACAATGAGCAGTTCTTC. This chain links TRBV6-1 with TRBJ2-1; D not resolved. V dropped 1 base and J dropped 2 bases, with 9 bases sitting between them. The CDR3 covers 15 residues. Per the germline V gene, CDR1 is MNHNS and CDR2 is SASEGT.